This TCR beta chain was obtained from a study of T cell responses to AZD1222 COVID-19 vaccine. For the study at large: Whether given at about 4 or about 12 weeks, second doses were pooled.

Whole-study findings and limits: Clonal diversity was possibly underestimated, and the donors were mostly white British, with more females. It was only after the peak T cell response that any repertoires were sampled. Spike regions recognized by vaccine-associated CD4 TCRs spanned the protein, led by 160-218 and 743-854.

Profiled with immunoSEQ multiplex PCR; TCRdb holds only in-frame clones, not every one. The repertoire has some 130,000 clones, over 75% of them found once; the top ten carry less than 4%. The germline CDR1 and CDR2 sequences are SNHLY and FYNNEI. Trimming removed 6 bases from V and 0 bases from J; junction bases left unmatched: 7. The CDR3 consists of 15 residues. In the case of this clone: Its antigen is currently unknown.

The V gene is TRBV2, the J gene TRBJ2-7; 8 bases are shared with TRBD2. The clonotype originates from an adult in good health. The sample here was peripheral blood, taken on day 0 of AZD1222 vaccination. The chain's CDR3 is CASRAGRGASYEQYF. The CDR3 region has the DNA TGTGCCAGCAGGGCGGGGCGGGGGGCCTCCTACGAGCAGTACTTC.